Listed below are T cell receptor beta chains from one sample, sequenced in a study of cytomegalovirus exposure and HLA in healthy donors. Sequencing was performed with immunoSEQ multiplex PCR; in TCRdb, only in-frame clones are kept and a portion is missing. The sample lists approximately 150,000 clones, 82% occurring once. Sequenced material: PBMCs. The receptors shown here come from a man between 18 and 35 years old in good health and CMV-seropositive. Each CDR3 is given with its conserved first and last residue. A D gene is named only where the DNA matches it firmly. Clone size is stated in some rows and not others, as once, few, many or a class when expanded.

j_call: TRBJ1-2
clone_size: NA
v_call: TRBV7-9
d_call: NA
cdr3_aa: CASSQERGGVVDYGYTF
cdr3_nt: TGTGCCAGCAGCCAGGAAAGGGGTGGGGTAGTTGACTATGGCTACACCTTC

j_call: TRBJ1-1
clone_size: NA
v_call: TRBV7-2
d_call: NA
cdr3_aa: CASSSGLTNTEAFF
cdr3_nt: TGTGCCAGCAGCTCGGGACTTACGAACACTGAAGCTTTCTTT

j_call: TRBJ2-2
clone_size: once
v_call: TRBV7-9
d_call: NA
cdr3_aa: CASSLARVAGELFF
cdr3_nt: TGTGCCAGCAGCTTAGCGAGGGTGGCCGGGGAGCTGTTTTTT

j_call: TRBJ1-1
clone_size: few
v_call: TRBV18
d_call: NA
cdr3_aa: CASSPEQLNTEAFF
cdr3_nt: TGTGCCAGCTCACCGGAGCAACTGAACACTGAAGCTTTCTTT

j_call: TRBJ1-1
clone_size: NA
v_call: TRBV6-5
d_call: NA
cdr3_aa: CASRRLLNTEAFF
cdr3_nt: TGTGCCAGCAGGAGGCTCTTGAACACTGAAGCTTTCTTT

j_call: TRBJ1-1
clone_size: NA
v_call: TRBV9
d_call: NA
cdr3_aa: CASSPGGAEAFF
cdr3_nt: TGTGCCAGCAGCCCTGGAGGGGCTGAAGCTTTCTTT

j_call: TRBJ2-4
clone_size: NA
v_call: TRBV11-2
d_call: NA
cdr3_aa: CASSPTPRVNIQYF
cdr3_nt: TGTGCCAGCAGCCCTACGCCTCGGGTAAACATTCAGTACTTC

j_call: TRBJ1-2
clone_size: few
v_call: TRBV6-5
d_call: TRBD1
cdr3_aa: CASSYRDRVAGYTF
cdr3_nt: TGTGCCAGCAGTTACCGTGACAGGGTGGCTGGCTACACCTTC

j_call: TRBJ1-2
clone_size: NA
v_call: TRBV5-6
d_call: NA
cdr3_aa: CASRPRLTGNLNYGYTF
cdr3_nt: TGTGCCAGCAGACCAAGACTAACAGGGAACCTTAACTATGGCTACACCTTC

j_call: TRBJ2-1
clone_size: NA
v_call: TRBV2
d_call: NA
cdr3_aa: CASSQDYGNEQFF
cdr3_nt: TGTGCCAGCAGTCAGGACTATGGCAATGAGCAGTTCTTC

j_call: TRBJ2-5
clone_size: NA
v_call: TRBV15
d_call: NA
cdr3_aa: CATSPGGETQYF
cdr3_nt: TGTGCCACCAGCCCAGGGGGGGAGACCCAGTACTTC

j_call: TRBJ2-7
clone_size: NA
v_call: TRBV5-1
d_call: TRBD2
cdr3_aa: CASSSGLAGSEQYF
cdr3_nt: TGCGCCAGCAGCTCGGGACTAGCGGGAAGCGAGCAGTACTTC

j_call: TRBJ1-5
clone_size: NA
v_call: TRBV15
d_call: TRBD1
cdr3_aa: CATSRETGGLSQHF
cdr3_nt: TGTGCCACCAGCAGAGAAACAGGGGGCCTGTCCCAGCATTTT

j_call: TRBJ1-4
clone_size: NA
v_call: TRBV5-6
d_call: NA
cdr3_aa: CASSKYGATNEKLFF
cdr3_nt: TGTGCCAGCAGCAAATACGGTGCAACTAATGAAAAACTGTTTTTT

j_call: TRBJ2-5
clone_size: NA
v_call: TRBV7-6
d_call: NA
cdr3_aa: CASSLARARPLEETQYF
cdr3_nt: TGTGCCAGCAGCTTAGCCAGGGCCAGACCCCTGGAAGAGACCCAGTACTTC

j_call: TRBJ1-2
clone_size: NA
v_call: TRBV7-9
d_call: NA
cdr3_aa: CASSQTANYGYTF
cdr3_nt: TGTGCCAGCAGCCAGACAGCTAACTATGGCTACACCTTC